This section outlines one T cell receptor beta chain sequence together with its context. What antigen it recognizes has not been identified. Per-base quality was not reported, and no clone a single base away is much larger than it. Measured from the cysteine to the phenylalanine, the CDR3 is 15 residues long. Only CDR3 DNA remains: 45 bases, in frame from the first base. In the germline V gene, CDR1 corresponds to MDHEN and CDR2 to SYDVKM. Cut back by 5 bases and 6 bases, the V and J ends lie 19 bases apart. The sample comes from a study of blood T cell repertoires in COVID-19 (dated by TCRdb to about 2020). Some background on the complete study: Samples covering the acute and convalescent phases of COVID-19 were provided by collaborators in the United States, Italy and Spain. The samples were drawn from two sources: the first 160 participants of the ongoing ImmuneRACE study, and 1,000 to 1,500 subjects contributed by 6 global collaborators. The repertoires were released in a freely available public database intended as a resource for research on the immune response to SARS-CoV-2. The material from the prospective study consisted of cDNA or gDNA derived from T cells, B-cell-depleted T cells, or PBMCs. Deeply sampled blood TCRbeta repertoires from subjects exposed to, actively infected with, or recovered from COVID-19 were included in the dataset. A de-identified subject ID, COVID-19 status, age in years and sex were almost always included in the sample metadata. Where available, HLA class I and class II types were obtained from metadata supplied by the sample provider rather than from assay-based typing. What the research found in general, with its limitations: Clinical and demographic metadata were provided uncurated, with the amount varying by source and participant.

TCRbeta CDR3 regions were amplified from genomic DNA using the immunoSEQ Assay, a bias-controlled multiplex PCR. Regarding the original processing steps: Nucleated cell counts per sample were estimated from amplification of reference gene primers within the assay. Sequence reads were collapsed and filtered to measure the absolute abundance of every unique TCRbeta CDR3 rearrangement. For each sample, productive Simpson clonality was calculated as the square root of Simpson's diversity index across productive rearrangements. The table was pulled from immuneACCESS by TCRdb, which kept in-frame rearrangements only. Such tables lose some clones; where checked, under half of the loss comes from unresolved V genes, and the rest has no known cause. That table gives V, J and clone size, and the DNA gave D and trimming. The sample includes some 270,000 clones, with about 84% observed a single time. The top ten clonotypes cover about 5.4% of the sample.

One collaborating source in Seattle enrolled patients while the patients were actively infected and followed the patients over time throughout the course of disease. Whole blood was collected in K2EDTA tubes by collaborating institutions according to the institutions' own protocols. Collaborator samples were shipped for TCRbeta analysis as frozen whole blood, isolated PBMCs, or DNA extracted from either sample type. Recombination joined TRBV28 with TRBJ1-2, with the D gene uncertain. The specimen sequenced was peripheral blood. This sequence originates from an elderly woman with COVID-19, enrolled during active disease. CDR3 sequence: CASSLLTGGLNGYTF. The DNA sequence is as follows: TGTGCCAGCAGTCTGTTGACCGGCGGGCTGAATGGCTACACCTTC.